This T cell receptor (beta chain) was sequenced for a study of blood T cell repertoires in COVID-19 (dated by TCRdb to between 2020 and 2021). About the study as a whole: Samples from collaborators originated in the United States, Italy and Spain and spanned both the acute and convalescent phases of COVID-19. The dataset comprised deeply sampled blood TCRbeta repertoires from subjects exposed to, actively infected with, or recovered from COVID-19. Where HLA class I and class II types were available, the types were taken from metadata supplied by the sample provider, not from assay-based typing. The sample metadata nearly always contained a de-identified subject ID, COVID-19 status, age in years and sex. Samples came from the ongoing ImmuneRACE study (first 160 participants) plus 1,254 subjects from 6 global collaborators. The repertoires were released in a freely available public database intended as a resource for research on the immune response to SARS-CoV-2. The prospective study material was composed of cDNA or gDNA derived from T cells, B-cell-depleted T cells, or PBMCs. The paper as a whole reports these results and caveats: The amount of clinical and demographic metadata varied by source and participant and was provided uncurated.

Each collaborating institution followed its own protocols to collect whole blood in K2EDTA tubes. For TCRbeta analysis, collaborator samples were shipped as frozen whole blood, as isolated PBMCs, or as DNA extracted from either sample type. As concerns this clone: No cognate antigen has been identified for it. Base qualities are not recorded, but no much larger clone differs from it by a single base.

From cysteine to phenylalanine, the CDR3 is 15 amino acids long. The CDR3 DNA has 45 bases and is translated from base 1. V is reduced by 2 bases and J by 0 bases, leaving a spacing of 8 bases between them. CDR1 SGHTA and CDR2 FQGNSA are derived from the germline V gene. TCRbeta CDR3 regions were amplified from genomic DNA by means of the immunoSEQ Assay, a bias-controlled multiplex PCR. Under the source paper's analysis protocol: The number of nucleated cells in each sample was estimated from the amplification of reference gene primers within the assay. To quantify the absolute abundance of each unique TCRbeta CDR3 rearrangement, sequence reads were collapsed and filtered. For each sample, productive Simpson clonality was calculated as the square root of Simpson's diversity index over productive rearrangements. What TCRdb holds here is the immuneACCESS table cut down to in-frame rearrangements. Part of the clones is not present; checked against another copy, under half of the missing clones reflect an unresolved V gene, and the others are unexplained. That table gives V, J and clone size, and the DNA gave D and trimming. The sample table contains more than 110,000 clones; only one count was recorded for 88% of them. The leading ten clones occupy roughly a tenth of the sample.

The sequenced material came from peripheral blood. This chain joins TRBV7-2 to TRBJ1-5; matching of 5 bases hints at TRBD1 as the D gene. The receptor's source is a man aged 45 to 65 with active or convalescent COVID-19. The DNA sequence is TGTGCCAGCAGCTTAACCGGGGGTAGCAATCAGCCCCAGCATTTT. Translation gives CASSLTGGSNQPQHF.